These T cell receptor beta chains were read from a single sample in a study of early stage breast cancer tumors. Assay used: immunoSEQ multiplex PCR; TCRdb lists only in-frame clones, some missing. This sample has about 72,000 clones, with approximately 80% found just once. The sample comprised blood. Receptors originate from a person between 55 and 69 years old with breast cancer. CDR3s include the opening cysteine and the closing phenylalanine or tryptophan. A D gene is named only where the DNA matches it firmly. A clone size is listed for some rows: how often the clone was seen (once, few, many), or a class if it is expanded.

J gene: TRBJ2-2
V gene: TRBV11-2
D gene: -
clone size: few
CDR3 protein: CASSRTGELFF
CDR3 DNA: TGTGCCAGCAGCCGCACCGGGGAGCTGTTTTTT

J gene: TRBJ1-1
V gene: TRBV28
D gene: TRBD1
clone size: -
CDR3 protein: CASSYLDRGNTEAFF
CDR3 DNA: TGTGCCAGCAGTTATCTGGACAGGGGGAACACTGAAGCTTTCTTT

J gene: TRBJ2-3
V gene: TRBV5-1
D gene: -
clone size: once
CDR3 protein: CASSSSQRSTDTQYF
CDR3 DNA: TGCGCCAGCAGTTCAAGCCAGCGGAGCACAGATACGCAGTATTTT

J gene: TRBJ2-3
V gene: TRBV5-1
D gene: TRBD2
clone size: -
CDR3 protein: CASRDPQRGIADTQYF
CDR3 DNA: TGCGCCAGCAGGGACCCCCAGCGGGGGATAGCAGATACGCAGTATTTT

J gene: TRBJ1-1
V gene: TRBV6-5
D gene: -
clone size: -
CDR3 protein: CASSYVGSGVNTEAFF
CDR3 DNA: TGTGCCAGCAGTTACGTGGGGTCAGGGGTGAACACTGAAGCTTTCTTT

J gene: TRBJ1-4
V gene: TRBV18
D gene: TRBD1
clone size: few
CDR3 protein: CASSPGGQPRNEKLFF
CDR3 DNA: TGTGCCAGCTCACCAGGGGGACAGCCCCGAAATGAAAAACTGTTTTTT

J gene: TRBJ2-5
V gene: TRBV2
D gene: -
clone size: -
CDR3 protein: CASSENVLGLSRRSRETQYF
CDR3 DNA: TGTGCCAGCAGTGAAAATGTTCTGGGGTTATCCCGAAGATCCCGAGAGACCCAGTACTTC

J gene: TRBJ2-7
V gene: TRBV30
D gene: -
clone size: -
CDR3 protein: CAWSPRTFLYEQYF
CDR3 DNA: TGTGCCTGGAGTCCCCGGACTTTTCTCTACGAGCAGTACTTC

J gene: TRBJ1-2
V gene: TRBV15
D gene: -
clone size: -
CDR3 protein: CATSRNRGGGYTF
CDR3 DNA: TGTGCCACCAGCCGTAATCGGGGAGGAGGCTACACCTTC

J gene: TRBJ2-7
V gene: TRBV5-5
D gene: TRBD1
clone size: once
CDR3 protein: CASSFAGTGGPYEQYF
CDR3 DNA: TGTGCCAGCAGCTTTGCCGGGACAGGGGGTCCCTACGAGCAGTACTTC

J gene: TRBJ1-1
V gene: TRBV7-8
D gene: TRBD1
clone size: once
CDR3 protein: CASSLLPGQGSVTEAFF
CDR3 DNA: TGTGCCAGCAGCCTCCTACCGGGACAGGGTTCGGTCACTGAAGCTTTCTTT

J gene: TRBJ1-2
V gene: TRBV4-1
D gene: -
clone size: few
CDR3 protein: CASSQDGVGGQLYGYTF
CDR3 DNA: TGCGCCAGCAGCCAAGATGGGGTTGGCGGACAGTTGTATGGCTACACCTTC

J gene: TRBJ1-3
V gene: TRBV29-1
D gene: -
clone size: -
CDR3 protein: CSAIIHSGNTIYF
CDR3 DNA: TGCAGCGCCATAATCCACTCTGGAAACACCATATATTTT

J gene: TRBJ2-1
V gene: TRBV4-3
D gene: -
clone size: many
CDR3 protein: CASSQDSSTNEQFF
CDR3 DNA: TGCGCCAGCAGCCAAGATAGTAGCACGAATGAGCAGTTCTTC

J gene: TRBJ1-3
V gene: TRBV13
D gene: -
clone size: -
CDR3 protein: CASSSGRAGNTIYF
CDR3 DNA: TGTGCCAGCAGCTCGGGGAGGGCCGGAAACACCATATATTTT

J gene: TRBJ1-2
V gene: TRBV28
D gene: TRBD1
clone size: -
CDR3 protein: CASRKTGGSGYTF
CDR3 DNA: TGTGCCAGCAGGAAAACAGGGGGAAGTGGCTACACCTTC

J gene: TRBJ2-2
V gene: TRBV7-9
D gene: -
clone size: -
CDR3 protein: CASSLATGELFF
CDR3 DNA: TGTGCCAGCAGCTTAGCCACCGGGGAGCTGTTTTTT

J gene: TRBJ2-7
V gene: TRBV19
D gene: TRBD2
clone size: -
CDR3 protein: CASRKRTSGGAYEQYF
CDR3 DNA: TGTGCCAGCAGGAAACGGACTAGCGGGGGGGCCTACGAGCAGTACTTC

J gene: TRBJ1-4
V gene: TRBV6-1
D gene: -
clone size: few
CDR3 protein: CASLQVVATNEKLFF
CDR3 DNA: TGTGCCAGCCTCCAAGTGGTTGCAACTAATGAAAAACTGTTTTTT

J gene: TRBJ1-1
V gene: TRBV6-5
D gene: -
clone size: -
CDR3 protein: CASSVTESNTEAFF
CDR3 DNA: TGTGCCAGCAGTGTGACAGAATCGAACACTGAAGCTTTCTTT

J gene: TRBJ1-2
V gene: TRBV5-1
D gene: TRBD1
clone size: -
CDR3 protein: CASSEQGYYGYTF
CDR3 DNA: TGCGCCAGCAGCGAACAGGGGTACTATGGCTACACCTTC

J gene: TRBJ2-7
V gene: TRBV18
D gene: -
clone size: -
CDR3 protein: CASSPPGSYEQYF
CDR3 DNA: TGTGCCAGCTCACCTCCCGGCTCCTACGAGCAGTACTTC

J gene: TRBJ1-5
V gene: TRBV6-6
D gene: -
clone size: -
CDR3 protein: CASSIDRTQPQHF
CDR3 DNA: TGTGCCAGCAGCATCGACAGAACTCAGCCCCAGCATTTT

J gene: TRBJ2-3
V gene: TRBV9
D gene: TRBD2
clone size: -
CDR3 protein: CASSVAGTSEADTQYF
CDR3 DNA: TGTGCCAGCAGCGTCGCCGGGACTAGCGAGGCAGATACGCAGTATTTT

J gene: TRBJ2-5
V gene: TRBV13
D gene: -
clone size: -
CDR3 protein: CASSSYQETQYF
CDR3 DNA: TGTGCCAGCAGCTCGTACCAAGAGACCCAGTACTTC

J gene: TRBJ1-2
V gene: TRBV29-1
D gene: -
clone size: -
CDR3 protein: CSVSGSGYTF
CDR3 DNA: TGCAGCGTCTCAGGGTCTGGCTACACCTTC

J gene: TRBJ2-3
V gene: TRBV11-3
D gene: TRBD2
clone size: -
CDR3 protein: CASSLSLAEGRGDTQYF
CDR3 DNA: TGTGCCAGCAGCTTATCCCTAGCGGAGGGGAGGGGAGATACGCAGTATTTT

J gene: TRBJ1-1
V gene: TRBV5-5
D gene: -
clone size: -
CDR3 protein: CASSLGRVNTEAFF
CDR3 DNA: TGTGCCAGCAGCTTGGGCAGGGTGAACACTGAAGCTTTCTTT

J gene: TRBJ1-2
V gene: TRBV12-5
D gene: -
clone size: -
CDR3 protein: CASSAANYGYTF
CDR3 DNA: TGTGCTAGTTCGGCAGCTAACTATGGCTACACCTTC

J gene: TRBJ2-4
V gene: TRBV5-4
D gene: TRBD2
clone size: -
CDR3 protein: CASSLDSGGNIQYF
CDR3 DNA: TGTGCCAGCAGCTTGGATAGCGGGGGAAACATTCAGTACTTC

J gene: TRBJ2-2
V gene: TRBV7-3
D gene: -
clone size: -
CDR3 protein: CASSLEGNTGELFF
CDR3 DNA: TGTGCCAGCAGCTTAGAGGGGAACACCGGGGAGCTGTTTTTT

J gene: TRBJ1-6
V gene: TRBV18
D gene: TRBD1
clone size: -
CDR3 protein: CASSLDRGSPLHF
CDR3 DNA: TGTGCCAGCTCACTAGACAGGGGTTCACCCCTCCACTTT

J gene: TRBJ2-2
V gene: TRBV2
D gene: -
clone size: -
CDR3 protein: CASGPGQKRTGELFF
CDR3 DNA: TGTGCCAGCGGTCCCGGGCAGAAAAGGACCGGGGAGCTGTTTTTT

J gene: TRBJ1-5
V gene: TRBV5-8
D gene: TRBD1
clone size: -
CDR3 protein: CASGDSKRDQPQHF
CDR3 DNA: TGTGCCAGCGGGGACAGCAAGCGCGACCAGCCCCAGCATTTT

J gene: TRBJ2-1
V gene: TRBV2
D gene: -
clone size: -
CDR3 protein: CASNSGTAQFF
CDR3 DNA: TGTGCCAGCAATTCAGGGACTGCCCAGTTCTTC

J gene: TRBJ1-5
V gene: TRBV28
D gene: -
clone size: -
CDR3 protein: CASRGGRVSHQPQHF
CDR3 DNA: TGTGCCAGCAGGGGGGGCAGGGTCTCCCATCAGCCCCAGCATTTT

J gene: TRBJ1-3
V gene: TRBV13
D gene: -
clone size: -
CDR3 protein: CASRPPADPGNTIYF
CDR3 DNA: TGTGCCAGCAGACCCCCCGCGGACCCCGGAAACACCATATATTTT

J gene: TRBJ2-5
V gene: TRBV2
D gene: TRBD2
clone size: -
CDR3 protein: CASSAGLAGKQETQYF
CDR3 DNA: TGTGCCAGCAGTGCAGGACTAGCGGGGAAGCAAGAGACCCAGTACTTC

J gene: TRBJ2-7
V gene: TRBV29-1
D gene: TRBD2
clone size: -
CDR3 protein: CSVVLTSGPREQYF
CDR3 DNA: TGCAGCGTGGTCTTGACTAGCGGGCCTAGGGAGCAGTACTTC

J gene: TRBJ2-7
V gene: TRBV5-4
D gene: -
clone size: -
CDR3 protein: CASSLRRSYEQYF
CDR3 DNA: TGTGCCAGCAGCTTGAGACGGAGCTACGAGCAGTACTTC

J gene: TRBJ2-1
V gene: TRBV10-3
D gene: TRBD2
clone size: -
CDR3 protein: CAISESSLAGLEQFF
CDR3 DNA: TGTGCCATCAGTGAGTCGTCACTAGCGGGACTTGAGCAGTTCTTC

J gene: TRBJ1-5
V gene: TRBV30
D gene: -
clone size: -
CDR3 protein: CAWSVGGAGNQPQHF
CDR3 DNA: TGTGCCTGGAGTGTGGGGGGGGCGGGCAATCAGCCCCAGCATTTT

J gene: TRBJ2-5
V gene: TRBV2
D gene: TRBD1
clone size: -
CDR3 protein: CASSGDRGRETQYF
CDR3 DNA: TGTGCCAGCAGTGGGGACAGGGGTAGGGAGACCCAGTACTTC

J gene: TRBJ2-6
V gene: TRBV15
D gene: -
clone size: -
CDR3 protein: CATSRGRGVSGANVLTF
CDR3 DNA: TGTGCCACCAGCAGAGGGAGGGGAGTCTCTGGGGCCAACGTCCTGACTTTC

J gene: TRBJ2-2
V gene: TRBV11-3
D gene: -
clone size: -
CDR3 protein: CASGLTADTGELFF
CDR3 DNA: TGTGCCAGCGGATTGACCGCGGACACCGGGGAGCTGTTTTTT

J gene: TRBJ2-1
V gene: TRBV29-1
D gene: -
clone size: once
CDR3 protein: CSCTQLSGNEQFF
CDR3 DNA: TGCAGTTGTACCCAGCTTTCGGGGAATGAGCAGTTCTTC

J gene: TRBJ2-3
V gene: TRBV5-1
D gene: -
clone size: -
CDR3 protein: CASFKGLGTDTQYF
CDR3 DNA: TGCGCCAGCTTCAAGGGGTTGGGCACAGATACGCAGTATTTT

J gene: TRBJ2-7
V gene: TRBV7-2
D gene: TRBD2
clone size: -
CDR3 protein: CASSPVGTSGSYEQYF
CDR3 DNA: TGTGCCAGCAGCCCAGTTGGGACTAGCGGCTCCTACGAGCAGTACTTC

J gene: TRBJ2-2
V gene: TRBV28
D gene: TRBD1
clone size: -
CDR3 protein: CASSFVGGANTGELFF
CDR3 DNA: TGTGCCAGCAGTTTTGTAGGGGGCGCCAACACCGGGGAGCTGTTTTTT

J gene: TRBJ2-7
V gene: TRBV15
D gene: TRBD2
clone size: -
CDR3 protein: CATSRGRGGRYEQYF
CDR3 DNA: TGTGCCACCAGCAGAGGGCGGGGGGGCCGATACGAGCAGTACTTC

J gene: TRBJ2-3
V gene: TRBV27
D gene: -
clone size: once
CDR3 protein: CASSLRGTGLPDTQYF
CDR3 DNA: TGTGCCAGCAGTTTGCGCGGGACCGGCTTACCAGATACGCAGTATTTT

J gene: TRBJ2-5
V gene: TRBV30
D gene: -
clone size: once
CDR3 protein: CAWRAPGAYQETQYF
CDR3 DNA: TGTGCCTGGAGGGCCCCCGGGGCGTACCAAGAGACCCAGTACTTC

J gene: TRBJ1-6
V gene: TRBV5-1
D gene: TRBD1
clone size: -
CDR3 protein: CASSLSQRTGDNSPLHF
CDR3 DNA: TGCGCCAGCAGCTTGAGCCAGAGGACAGGGGATAATTCACCCCTCCACTTT

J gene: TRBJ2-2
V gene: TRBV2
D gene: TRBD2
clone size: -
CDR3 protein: CASTKAGAGTGELFF
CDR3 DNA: TGTGCCAGCACCAAAGCGGGAGCTGGTACCGGGGAGCTGTTTTTT

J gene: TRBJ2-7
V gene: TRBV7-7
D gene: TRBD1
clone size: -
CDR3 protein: CASSPTGEYEQYF
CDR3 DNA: TGTGCTAGCAGCCCCACAGGGGAGTACGAGCAGTACTTC

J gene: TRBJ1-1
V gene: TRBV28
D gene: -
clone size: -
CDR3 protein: CASSFIGPNTEAFF
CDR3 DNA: TGTGCCAGCAGTTTTATAGGGCCCAACACTGAAGCTTTCTTT

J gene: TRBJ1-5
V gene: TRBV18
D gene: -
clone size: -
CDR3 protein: CASSPQGPPNQPQHF
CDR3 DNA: TGTGCCAGCTCACCACAGGGTCCCCCCAATCAGCCCCAGCATTTT

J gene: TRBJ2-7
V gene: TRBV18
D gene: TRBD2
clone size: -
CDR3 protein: CASSQGTSDYEQYF
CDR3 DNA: TGTGCCAGCTCACAAGGGACTAGCGACTACGAGCAGTACTTC